Listed here is a single T cell receptor (beta chain). This table comes from immunoSEQ multiplex PCR, and its TCRdb copy is limited to in-frame clones, with some not included. The table records around 50,000 clones, 70% to 90% of them present only once. This sample is part of a study of OX40 agonist ivuxolimab in advanced cancers. Germline-derived CDR1 and CDR2 are SGHTA and FQGNSA. J was trimmed by 5 bases and V by 5 bases; bases with no gene match: 8. The CDR3 has 16 amino acids. This chain joins TRBV7-2 and TRBJ2-5, with 13 bases fitting TRBD2. The source material was CD4+ or CD8+ T cells sorted from blood, sampled in a trial of the OX40 agonist ivuxolimab. This receptor was taken from an adult with an advanced solid tumor such as melanoma, head and neck, liver or kidney cancer. This chain's CDR3 is CASSPFGLAGVETQYF. CDR3 DNA: TGTGCCAGCAGCCCGTTCGGACTAGCGGGGGTGGAGACCCAGTACTTC.